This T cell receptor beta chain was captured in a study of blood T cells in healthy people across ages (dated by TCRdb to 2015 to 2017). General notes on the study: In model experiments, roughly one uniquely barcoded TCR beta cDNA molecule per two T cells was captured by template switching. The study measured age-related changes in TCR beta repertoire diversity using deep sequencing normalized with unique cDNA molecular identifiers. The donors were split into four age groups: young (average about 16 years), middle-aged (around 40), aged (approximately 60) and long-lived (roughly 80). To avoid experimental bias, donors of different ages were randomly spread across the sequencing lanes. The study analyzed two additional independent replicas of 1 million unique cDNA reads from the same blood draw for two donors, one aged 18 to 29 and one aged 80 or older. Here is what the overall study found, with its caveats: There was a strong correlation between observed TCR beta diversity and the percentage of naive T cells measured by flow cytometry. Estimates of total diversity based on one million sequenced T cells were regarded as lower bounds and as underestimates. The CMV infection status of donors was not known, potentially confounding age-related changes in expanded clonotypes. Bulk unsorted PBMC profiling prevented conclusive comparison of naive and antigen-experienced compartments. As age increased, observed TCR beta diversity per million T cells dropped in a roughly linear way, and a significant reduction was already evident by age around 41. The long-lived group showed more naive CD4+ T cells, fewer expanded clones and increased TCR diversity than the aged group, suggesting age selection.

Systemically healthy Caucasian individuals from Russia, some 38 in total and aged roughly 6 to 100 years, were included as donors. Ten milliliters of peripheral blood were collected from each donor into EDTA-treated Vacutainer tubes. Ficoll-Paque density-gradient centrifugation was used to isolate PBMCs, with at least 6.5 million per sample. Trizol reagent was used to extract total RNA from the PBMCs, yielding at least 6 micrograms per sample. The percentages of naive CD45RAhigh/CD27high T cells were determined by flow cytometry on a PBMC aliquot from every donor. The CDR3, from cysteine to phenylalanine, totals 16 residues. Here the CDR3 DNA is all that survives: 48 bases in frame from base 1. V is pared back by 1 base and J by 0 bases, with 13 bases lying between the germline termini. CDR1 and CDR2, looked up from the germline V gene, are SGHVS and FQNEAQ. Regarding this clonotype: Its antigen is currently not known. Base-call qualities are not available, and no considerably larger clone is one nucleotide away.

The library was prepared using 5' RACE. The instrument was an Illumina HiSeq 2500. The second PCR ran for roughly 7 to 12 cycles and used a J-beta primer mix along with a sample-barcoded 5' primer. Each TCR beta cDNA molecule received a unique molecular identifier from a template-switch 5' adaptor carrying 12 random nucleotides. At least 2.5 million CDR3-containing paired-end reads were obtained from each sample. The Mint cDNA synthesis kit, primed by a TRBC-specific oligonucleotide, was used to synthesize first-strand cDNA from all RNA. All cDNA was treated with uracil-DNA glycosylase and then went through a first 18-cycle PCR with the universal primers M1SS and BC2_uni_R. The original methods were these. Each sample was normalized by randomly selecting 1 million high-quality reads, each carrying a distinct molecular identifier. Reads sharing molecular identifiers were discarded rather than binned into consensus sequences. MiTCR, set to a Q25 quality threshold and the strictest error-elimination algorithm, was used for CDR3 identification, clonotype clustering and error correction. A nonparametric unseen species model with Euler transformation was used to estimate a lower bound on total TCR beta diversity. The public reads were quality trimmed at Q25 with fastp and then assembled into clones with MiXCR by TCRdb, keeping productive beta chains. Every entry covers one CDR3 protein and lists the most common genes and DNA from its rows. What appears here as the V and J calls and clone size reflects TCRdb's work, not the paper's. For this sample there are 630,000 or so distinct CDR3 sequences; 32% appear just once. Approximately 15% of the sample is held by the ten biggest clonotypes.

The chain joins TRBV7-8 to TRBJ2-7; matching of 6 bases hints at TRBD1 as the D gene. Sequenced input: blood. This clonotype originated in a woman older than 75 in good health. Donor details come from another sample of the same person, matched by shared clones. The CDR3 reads CASSLGETGYSYEQYF. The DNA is TGTGCCAGCAGCTTAGGGGAAACAGGGTACTCCTACGAGCAGTACTTC.